A selection of T cell receptor beta chains follows, all from one sample in a study of blood T cell repertoires in COVID-19. Libraries were prepared by immunoSEQ multiplex PCR; TCRdb keeps only in-frame clonotypes and omits some of them. The data contain 190,000 or so clones, around four fifths of them seen just once; the ten biggest clones take up roughly 0.91%. Sequenced sample: peripheral blood. These receptor sequences come from a man between 60 and 70 years old with COVID-19, enrolled during active disease. Both conserved end residues are part of each CDR3. Each record gives: J gene, D gene, clone size, V gene, CDR3 protein, CDR3 DNA. D genes are given only for firm matches. Expanded clones are given a class, and other clones once, few, many or no size at all.

TRBJ1-2 NA NA TRBV20-1 CSAPTEDGYTF TGCAGTGCTCCGACGGAGGATGGCTACACCTTC
TRBJ1-4 NA NA TRBV11-2 CASSSTGWGGNEKLFF TGTGCCAGCAGCTCGACAGGCTGGGGTGGTAATGAAAAACTGTTTTTT
TRBJ2-1 NA few TRBV28 CASTALNNEQFF TGTGCCAGCACCGCACTTAACAATGAGCAGTTCTTC
TRBJ1-6 NA NA TRBV14 CASSQDAVSPLHF TGTGCCAGCAGCCAAGATGCAGTCTCACCCCTCCACTTT
TRBJ2-7 TRBD2 NA TRBV7-2 CASSSPGGRTYEQYF TGTGCCAGCAGCTCCCCGGGAGGGAGGACCTACGAGCAGTACTTC
TRBJ2-7 TRBD1 NA TRBV19 CASSIIGQAPEQYF TGTGCCAGTAGTATAATCGGACAGGCCCCCGAGCAGTACTTC
TRBJ2-7 NA few TRBV7-2 CASSWTINYEQYF TGTGCCAGCAGCTGGACAATTAACTACGAGCAGTACTTC
TRBJ1-1 NA once TRBV11-3 CATLYDGENRNTEAFF TGTGCCACTTTATACGATGGGGAGAACCGGAACACTGAAGCTTTCTTT
TRBJ1-2 NA NA TRBV4-1 CASSQANNNYGYTF TGCGCCAGCAGCCAAGCGAACAATAACTATGGCTACACCTTC
TRBJ1-2 TRBD1 NA TRBV5-5 CASSSWTGGWTNYGYTF TGTGCCAGCAGCTCGTGGACAGGGGGCTGGACTAACTATGGCTACACCTTC
TRBJ1-1 NA NA TRBV7-2 CASRPASLNTEAFF TGTGCCAGCCGACCAGCGTCATTGAACACTGAAGCTTTCTTT
TRBJ1-4 NA NA TRBV3-1/TRBV3-2 CASSQRLPTNEKLFF TGTGCCAGCAGCCAACGACTTCCAACTAATGAAAAACTGTTTTTT
TRBJ2-2 TRBD1 NA TRBV11-2 CASSPSFAGQGTTGELFF TGTGCCAGCAGCCCATCATTCGCCGGACAGGGGACCACCGGGGAGCTGTTTTTT
TRBJ1-2 NA NA TRBV12-3/TRBV12-4 CASSVGNYGYTF TGTGCCAGCAGTGTCGGGAACTATGGCTACACCTTC
TRBJ2-2 TRBD2 NA TRBV5-6 CASSEVAGAGELFF TGTGCCAGCAGTGAGGTAGCGGGAGCCGGGGAGCTGTTTTTT
TRBJ1-4 NA NA TRBV5-1 CASGEGVPNEKLFF TGCGCCAGCGGCGAGGGAGTTCCTAATGAAAAACTGTTTTTT
TRBJ2-7 TRBD1 NA TRBV5-1 CASSLTGANLYEQYF TGCGCCAGCAGCCTGACAGGGGCCAACCTCTACGAGCAGTACTTC
TRBJ1-4 NA once TRBV21-1 CASSKGNRDRRSNEKLFF TGTGCCAGCAGCAAAGGGAACCGGGACAGGCGCTCTAATGAAAAACTGTTTTTT
TRBJ1-2 NA NA TRBV5-1 CASSLDGGNYGYTF TGCGCCAGCAGCTTGGATGGAGGGAACTATGGCTACACCTTC
TRBJ1-5 NA once TRBV7-8 CASSLIESNQPQHF TGTGCCAGCAGCTTAATAGAGAGCAATCAGCCCCAGCATTTT
TRBJ2-3 NA once TRBV27 CASSPGTRNIKDTQYF TGTGCCAGCAGTCCGGGGACAAGGAACATAAAGGATACGCAGTATTTT
TRBJ1-4 NA NA TRBV10-3 CAISERGEKLFF TGTGCCATCAGTGAACGGGGAGAAAAACTGTTTTTT
TRBJ1-5 NA NA TRBV5-4 CASSSGGGSNQPQHF TGTGCCAGCAGCAGTGGGGGAGGTAGCAATCAGCCCCAGCATTTT
TRBJ1-1 NA NA TRBV28 CASSFDSRENTEAFF TGTGCCAGCAGTTTCGACAGCCGTGAGAACACTGAAGCTTTCTTT
TRBJ1-1 NA NA TRBV6-5 CASSYDAVTTEAFF TGTGCCAGCAGTTACGATGCGGTTACCACTGAAGCTTTCTTT
TRBJ2-1 TRBD2 NA TRBV3-1/TRBV3-2 CASSQGVSGILNEQFF TGTGCCAGCAGCCAAGGAGTCAGCGGGATATTAAATGAGCAGTTCTTC
TRBJ2-5 NA NA TRBV11-3 CASSSGSGLNQETQYF TGTGCCAGCAGTTCAGGTTCAGGGCTGAACCAAGAGACCCAGTACTTC
TRBJ1-1 NA few TRBV2 CASSGREGWSTEAFF TGTGCCAGCAGTGGGCGGGAGGGGTGGAGTACTGAAGCTTTCTTT
TRBJ2-1 TRBD1 NA TRBV24-1 CATSEQTGGRSGTPYNEQFF TGTGCCACCAGTGAGCAGACAGGGGGCCGCAGCGGGACCCCCTACAATGAGCAGTTCTTC
TRBJ1-1 NA NA TRBV5-5 CASSFVRGTEAFF TGTGCCAGCAGCTTTGTGCGGGGCACTGAAGCTTTCTTT
TRBJ1-3 NA NA TRBV4-3 CASSQDGAPSGNTIYF TGCGCCAGCAGCCAAGACGGAGCACCCTCTGGAAACACCATATATTTT
TRBJ2-5 NA NA TRBV5-6 CASSLIGGGETQYF TGTGCCAGCAGCTTGATTGGGGGCGGTGAGACCCAGTACTTC
TRBJ1-1 TRBD1 NA TRBV6-2/TRBV6-3 CASSYSIDRANTEAFF TGTGCCAGCAGTTATTCCATCGACAGGGCAAACACTGAAGCTTTCTTT
TRBJ1-5 TRBD1 few TRBV6-2/TRBV6-3 CASSLGQVGQPQHF TGTGCCAGCAGTCTTGGACAGGTCGGCCAGCCCCAGCATTTT
TRBJ2-1 NA NA TRBV7-2 CASSLDSGVRGNEQFF TGTGCCAGCAGCTTAGATTCCGGGGTCAGAGGCAATGAGCAGTTCTTC
TRBJ1-6 NA NA TRBV6-1 CASSERRGTRVHF TGTGCCAGCAGTGAAAGGCGTGGGACACGGGTCCACTTT
TRBJ1-4 NA NA TRBV5-6 CASSLTGRDEKLFF TGTGCCAGCAGTTTGACAGGTCGAGATGAAAAACTGTTTTTT
TRBJ1-4 TRBD1 NA TRBV6-5 CASSRDRVEKLFF TGTGCCAGCAGCCGGGACAGGGTTGAAAAACTGTTTTTT
TRBJ1-2 NA NA TRBV7-9 CASISRGQINYGYTF TGTGCCAGCATCAGTAGAGGGCAGATTAACTATGGCTACACCTTC
TRBJ1-6 TRBD1 NA TRBV28 CASSWPRPGGNSPLHF TGTGCCAGCAGTTGGCCTCGGCCAGGGGGTAATTCACCCCTCCACTTT
TRBJ1-1 NA NA TRBV2 CASSPQAEVTEAFF TGTGCCAGCAGCCCCCAGGCGGAGGTCACTGAAGCTTTCTTT
TRBJ2-7 TRBD1 NA TRBV18 CASSPGTGPYEQYF TGTGCCAGCTCGCCAGGGACAGGACCCTACGAGCAGTACTTC